One and the same sample provided the 6 T cell receptor beta chains below, sequenced in a study of shared clonotypes between healthy human individuals. Sequencing used immunoSEQ multiplex PCR; TCRdb keeps in-frame clones, though not all of them. Of more than 2,000,000 clones in the sample, roughly 93% are singletons; the top ten hold about 0.37%. Sequencing was performed on naive CD4+ T cells from PBMCs. Subset meaning: CD45RA+ positively selected. Receptors originate from a man younger than 35 in good health. Some clones in this sample may be carry-over from other donors' samples.

V usage is TRBV21-1 and J usage is TRBJ2-7; TRBD1 is taken as the D call from the table, unchecked against the DNA. TRBV21-1 is given as a pseudogene. This CDR3 is 17 amino acids long. CDR3 in amino acids: CASSKEAGSRDTYEQYF. Here the CDR3 DNA reads TGTGCCAGCAGCAAAGAGGCAGGGAGTAGGGACACCTACGAGCAGTACTTC.

The chain joins TRBV7-6 to TRBJ2-2; D might be TRBD1 (6 bases). The CDR3 is 16 residues long. Germline V gene sequence: CDR1 SGHVS, CDR2 FNYEAQ. Trimming removed 3 bases at V and 5 bases at J, with 16 bases between. CDR3 in DNA: TGTGCCAGCAGCTTTGGTCTCCTAGGGGGAACCGGGGAGCTGTTTTTT. Protein sequence: CASSFGLLGGTGELFF.

This chain connects TRBV7-3 to TRBJ1-1; D is unclear. The CDR3 is made up of 14 amino acids. Germline assignment: CDR1 SGHTA and CDR2 FQGTGA. V was cut by 0 bases and J by 2 bases, with 7 bases left in between. The CDR3 here is CASSLTVDNTEAFF. CDR3 sequence (DNA): TGTGCCAGCAGCTTAACAGTCGATAACACTGAAGCTTTCTTT.

J is TRBJ1-2 and V is TRBV5-1; D uncertain. This CDR3 comprises 15 residues. V was clipped by 0 bases and J by 3 bases, with 12 bases between them. Looked up from germline, CDR1 is SGHRS and CDR2 is YFSETQ. The CDR3 DNA reads as TGCGCCAGCAGCTTGGCGGAGGGCGGGCACTATGGCTACACCTTC. The encoded protein is CASSLAEGGHYGYTF.

The chain employs TRBV7-2 and TRBJ1-2, with a tentative D call TRBD1 (6 bases). CDR1 and CDR2 from the germline V gene are SGHTA and FQGNSA. V was clipped by 2 bases and J by 6 bases, with 16 bases between them. The CDR3 has 15 residues. Here the CDR3 DNA reads TGTGCCAGCAGCTTAACCAGGGGAACATGGAATGGCTACACCTTC. It specifies CASSLTRGTWNGYTF.

The chain couples TRBV25-1 to TRBJ2-5; D uncertain. Germline V gene data show CDR1 as MGHDK and CDR2 as SYGVNS. The CDR3 contains 12 residues. V was cut by 2 bases and J by 6 bases, with 7 bases left in between. The CDR3 bases are TGTGCCAGCAGTGAAACCCCGAAGACCCAGTACTTC. Amino acid sequence: CASSETPKTQYF. Combining the CDR3 with reference TRBV25-1 and TRBJ2-5 gives the whole variable domain EADIYQTPRYLVIGTGKKITLECSQTMGHDKMYWYQQDPGMELHLIHYSYGVNSTEKGDLSSESTVSRIRTEHFPLTLESARPSHTSQYLCASSETPKTQYFGPGTRLLVL.